These 17 T cell receptor beta chains share one sample of origin, sequenced in a study of Ad26.COV2.S vaccination and SARS-CoV-2 variants. Treatment meaning: 19 received Ad26.COV2.S at low or high dose, single or two shots; roughly five received placebo; per-sample allocation not given. Day 63 after the first injection of vaccine or placebo was the sampling time. The repertoire was sequenced with immunoSEQ multiplex PCR; TCRdb's copy has only in-frame clones and lacks some. The sample has roughly 500,000 clones, roughly 87% seen once; the top ten hold about 13%. This specimen consisted of peripheral blood, obtained in a trial of Ad26.COV2.S vaccine versus placebo. These receptors were obtained from a person between 18 and 59 years old who received the Ad26.COV2.S COVID-19 vaccine or a placebo.

J is TRBJ2-7 and V is TRBV5-4; D gene unclear. This CDR3 is 14 amino acids long. Germline CDR1 is SGHNT and CDR2 is YYREEE (reference sequence). Trimming took off 1 base at V and 3 bases at J, with 11 bases between the two ends. CDR3 region: CASSLPPGDYEQYF. CDR3 in DNA: TGTGCCAGCAGCTTGCCCCCCGGCGACTACGAGCAGTACTTC.

This clone was seen only once. The chain recombines TRBV6-1 with TRBJ2-1; D uncertain. The CDR3 is 14 residues long. V shed 7 bases and J shed 12 bases, with 22 bases lying between them. CDR1 and CDR2 (germline): MNHNS, SASEGT. The CDR3 region is CASNSGSDGPTQFF. The CDR3 bases are TGTGCCAGCAACTCAGGCTCGGACGGTCCAACGCAGTTCTTC.

V and J are TRBV27 and TRBJ2-2; unclear D gene. The CDR3 contains 14 residues. Trimming took 5 bases from V and 7 from J, leaving 14 bases between them. Germline-derived CDR1 and CDR2 are MNHEY and SMNVEV (reference sequence). CDR3 coding DNA: TGTGCCAGCAGTGGGCCGGCAGAACACGGGGAGCTGTTTTTT. This codes for CASSGPAEHGELFF.

Comments on this clone: The same CDR3 also results from other DNA sequences found in this sample. The genes are TRBV7-2 and TRBJ2-7; 8 bases map to TRBD2. Germline values: CDR1 SGHTA, CDR2 FQGNSA. J gave up 1 base and V 5 bases, and 4 bases lay outside the gene matches. The CDR3 spans 14 residues. The DNA of the CDR3 is TGTGCCAGCAGCCCAAGCGGGAGTTCCTACGAGCAGTACTTC. This codes for CASSPSGSSYEQYF.

The chain links TRBV10-3 to TRBJ1-5; 7 bases align to TRBD1. This CDR3 has 15 residues. CDR1 is ENHRY, CDR2 SYGVKD, per germline. The trim removed 0 bases at V and 7 bases at J, leaving 6 bases unmatched. CDR3 region: CAISESRGQQQPQHF. In DNA, the CDR3 is TGTGCCATCAGTGAGTCAAGGGGGCAGCAACAGCCCCAGCATTTT.

The chain recombines TRBV9 with TRBJ2-7, with 10 bases aligning to TRBD1. There are 15 residues in the CDR3. Unmatched junction bases numbered 7, after V lost 2 bases and J lost 5 bases. Germline V gene sequence: CDR1 SGDLS, CDR2 YYNGEE. The CDR3 loop reads CASSVTGTGADEQYF. For the CDR3, the DNA is TGTGCCAGCAGCGTTACCGGGACAGGGGCGGACGAGCAGTACTTC.

The chain joins TRBV12-5 to TRBJ2-3; TRBD2 agrees at 9 bases. The CDR3 runs 15 residues. The germline gives CDR1 LGHNT, CDR2 FRNRAP. Trimming cost V 6 bases and J 2 bases; bases outside gene matches: 6. The DNA of the CDR3 is TGTGCTAGTGGCCGGACTAGCGAGACCACAGATACGCAGTATTTT. It specifies CASGRTSETTDTQYF.

The chain recombines TRBV12-3 or TRBV12-4 with TRBJ2-1, with 14 bases matching TRBD2. The CDR3 has 13 amino acids. The junction had 8 bases not matched to a gene; V was cut back by 8 bases and J by 14 bases. CDR3 sequence (DNA): TGTGCCAGCGCCGGGACTAGCGGGAGAGGAAAGTTCTTC. It yields the protein CASAGTSGRGKFF.

This chain connects TRBV20-1 to TRBJ2-5, with TRBD1 as a possible D gene (6 bases). Germline V lookup: CDR1 DFQATT, CDR2 SNEGSKA (reference sequence). This CDR3 spans 14 amino acids. Trimming shortened V by 3 bases and J by 3 bases, and 14 bases separated the two germline ends. The CDR3 loop is CSASGRGSEETQYF. Written as DNA, the CDR3 is TGCAGTGCTAGTGGAAGGGGGTCGGAAGAGACCCAGTACTTC.

This sequence joins TRBV11-3 and TRBJ2-3; D possibly corresponds to TRBD2 (5 bases). The length of the CDR3 is 15 residues. Trimming took 5 bases from V and 2 from J, leaving 14 bases between them. CDR1 and CDR2 (germline): SGHNT, YENEEA. Here the CDR3 DNA reads TGTGCCAGCAGCGCACTCGGAGGCCTCACAGATACGCAGTATTTT. Amino acids: CASSALGGLTDTQYF.

V and J are TRBV13 and TRBJ2-1; D perhaps matches TRBD2 (5 bases). Looked up from germline, CDR1 is PRHDT and CDR2 is FYEKMQ (reference sequence). Trimming removed 5 bases at V and 1 base at J, with 15 bases between. This CDR3 is 16 amino acids long. CDR3 bases: TGTGCCAGCAGCCCCCTGGGAGAAGCGTCCTACAATGAGCAGTTCTTC. This codes for CASSPLGEASYNEQFF.

The CDR3 sequence is CASSPPGLAGYEQFF. The DNA of the CDR3 is TGTGCCAGCAGCCCACCGGGACTAGCGGGTTATGAGCAGTTCTTC. The chain couples TRBV28 to TRBJ2-1; 12 nucleotides line up with TRBD2. After removal of 6 bases from V and 8 bases from J, the junction contained 8 bases not matched to a gene. Germline CDR1 MDHEN, CDR2 SYDVKM. The CDR3 is 15 residues long.

This clone came up a few times. This sequence joins TRBV28 and TRBJ1-2; D is perhaps TRBD1 (5 bases). The V gene's germline CDR1 is MDHEN and CDR2 SYDVKM. V lost 5 bases, J lost 4 bases, and 8 bases lay in between. The CDR3 contains 12 residues. The CDR3 sequence is CASSNGGYGYTF. The CDR3 DNA reads TGTGCCAGCAGTAACGGGGGCTATGGCTACACCTTC.

This chain links TRBV19 with TRBJ1-5; no firm D call. This CDR3 region has 15 residues. V lost 5 bases and J 6 bases, leaving 17 bases between the germline ends. CDR1 and CDR2 (germline): LNHDA, SQIVND (reference sequence). The CDR3: CASSPPASGPQPQHF. In DNA, the CDR3 is TGTGCCAGTAGTCCCCCGGCTTCTGGCCCTCAGCCCCAGCATTTT.

This sequence joins TRBV13 and TRBJ2-5; the D gene could be TRBD1 or TRBD2 (6 bases each). V lost 0 bases and J 5 bases, leaving 13 bases between the germline ends. The length of the CDR3 is 15 residues. CDR1 and CDR2 from the germline V gene are PRHDT and FYEKMQ (reference sequence). The CDR3 bases are TGTGCCAGCAGCTTAGGGACGGGGGCGGTTGAGACCCAGTACTTC. Amino acid sequence: CASSLGTGAVETQYF.

The V call is TRBV27, the J call TRBJ2-2; D unresolved. Germline loops: CDR1 MNHEY, CDR2 SMNVEV (reference sequence). V dropped 5 bases and J dropped 6 bases, with 10 bases sitting between them. The CDR3 is made up of 13 amino acids. DNA for the CDR3: TGTGCCAGCAGTATATTGGGCCCCGGGGAGCTGTTTTTT. Its protein is CASSILGPGELFF.

The chain links TRBV4-3 to TRBJ2-3; TRBD2 is a possible D gene (5 bases). The V end was cut by 2 bases, the J end by 2 bases, with 11 bases between. This CDR3 is 15 amino acids long. CDR1 LGHNA and CDR2 YSLEER come from the germline V gene. This CDR3 is CASSQTGLYTDTQYF. CDR3 nucleotide sequence: TGCGCCAGCAGCCAAACCGGACTTTACACAGATACGCAGTATTTT.